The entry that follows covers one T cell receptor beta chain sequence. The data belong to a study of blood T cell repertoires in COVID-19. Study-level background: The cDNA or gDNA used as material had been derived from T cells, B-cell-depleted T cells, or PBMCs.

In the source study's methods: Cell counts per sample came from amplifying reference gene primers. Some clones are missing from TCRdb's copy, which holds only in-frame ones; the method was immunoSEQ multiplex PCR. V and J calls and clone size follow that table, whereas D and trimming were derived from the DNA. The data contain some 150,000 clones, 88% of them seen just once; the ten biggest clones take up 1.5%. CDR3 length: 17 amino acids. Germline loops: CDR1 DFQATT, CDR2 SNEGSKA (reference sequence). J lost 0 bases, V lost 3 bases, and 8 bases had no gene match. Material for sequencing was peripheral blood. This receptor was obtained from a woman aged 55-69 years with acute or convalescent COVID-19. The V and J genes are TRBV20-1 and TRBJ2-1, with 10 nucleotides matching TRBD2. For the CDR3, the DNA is TGCAGTGCTAGTTACGTAGCGGGGGGACTCTCCTACAATGAGCAGTTCTTC. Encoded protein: CSASYVAGGLSYNEQFF.